The 23 T cell receptor beta chains below were found in one sample sequenced in a study of blood T cell repertoires in COVID-19 (dated by TCRdb to the early 2020s). The library was made by the immunoSEQ multiplex PCR assay. In its TCRdb copy, this immuneACCESS table keeps in-frame sequences only and misses some clones. Where compared with another copy, unresolved V genes explain less than half of these, and the others have no known cause. For this sample the table gives some 390,000 clones, of which 85% to 90% were detected only once. The ten largest clonotypes hold approximately 1.2% of the sample. The sequencing sample was made of PBMCs or T cells enriched from blood (not recorded which). The receptors were gathered from a man aged 30 to 39 who had recovered from COVID-19.

CDR3 loop: CASSLTGYPNSPLHF. The CDR3 region has the DNA TGTGCCAGCAGCTTAACCGGTTACCCCAATTCACCCCTCCACTTT. The chain couples TRBV7-2 to TRBJ1-6; D uncertain. There are 15 residues in the CDR3. Germline CDR1 is SGHTA and CDR2 is FQGNSA. V was shortened by 2 bases and J by 7 bases, with 12 bases between the two germline ends.

This chain joins TRBV28 and TRBJ2-3, with unresolved D. In germline, CDR1 is MDHEN, CDR2 SYDVKM. With 1 base removed from V and 5 bases from J, the gap between germline ends came to 19 bases. The CDR3 totals 17 residues. The CDR3 here is CASSLSQATYLIDTQYF. The CDR3 coding sequence is TGTGCCAGCAGTTTATCCCAGGCCACCTATTTAATAGATACGCAGTATTTT.

This chain connects TRBV6-4 to TRBJ2-2; no definite D call. The CDR3 contains 12 residues. Germline V gives CDR1 MRHNA, CDR2 SNTAGT. Trimming removed 2 bases at V and 5 bases at J, with 3 bases between. CDR3 amino acids: CASSDQTGELFF. As DNA, the CDR3 is TGTGCCAGCAGTGACCAAACCGGGGAGCTGTTTTTT.

This clone was detected only a few times. This chain links TRBV7-9 with TRBJ1-4; TRBD1 matches 7 bases. V lost 6 bases and J lost 3; bases outside the gene matches: 4. Germline-derived CDR1 and CDR2 are SEHNR and FQNEAQ (reference sequence). This CDR3 has 14 amino acids. DNA of the CDR3: TGTGCCAGCAGTTGGACAGGCTCTAATGAAAAACTGTTTTTT. This encodes CASSWTGSNEKLFF.

The chain couples TRBV7-2 to TRBJ1-2; 7 nucleotides agree with TRBD1. The CDR3 loop spans 16 amino acids. Trimming took 1 base from V and 4 from J; bases not matched to a gene: 9. CDR1 SGHTA and CDR2 FQGNSA come from the germline V gene. For the CDR3, the DNA is TGTGCCAGCAGCTTAGAGGGGGCGACCGTTTTCTATGGCTACACCTTC. Amino acids: CASSLEGATVFYGYTF.

This sequence joins TRBV20-1 and TRBJ2-7; possibly TRBD1 for D (6 bases). Trimming removed 5 bases from V and 7 bases from J, with 9 bases in between. Germline V lookup: CDR1 DFQATT, CDR2 SNEGSKA (reference sequence). The CDR3 spans 10 residues. In DNA, the CDR3 is TGCAGTGCTGAAAGGGGGGAGCAGTACTTC. This gives the protein CSAERGEQYF.

This chain connects TRBV29-1 to TRBJ2-7; D perhaps matches TRBD1 (6 bases). This CDR3 contains 13 residues. Germline V gives CDR1 SQVTM, CDR2 ANQGSEA. Deletions cut 7 bases from V and 0 bases from J, with 13 bases between. The CDR3 protein is CSAYGQYSYEQYF. The CDR3, as DNA: TGCAGCGCATATGGACAGTACTCCTACGAGCAGTACTTC.

V and J are TRBV12-2 and TRBJ2-7; the table gives TRBD2 as D, unverified against the DNA. TRBV12-2 is an annotated pseudogene. CDR3 length: 15 residues. As DNA, the CDR3 is TGTGCAAGTCGCCCCCCAGCGGGAGGCTCCCCCGAGCAGTACTTC. Translation: CASRPPAGGSPEQYF.

The chain combines TRBV28 with TRBJ2-1, with 14 bases identical to TRBD2. Germline CDR1 and CDR2: MDHEN and SYDVKM. The CDR3 extends over 14 amino acids. J gave up 10 bases and V 8 bases, and 7 bases lay outside the gene matches. CDR3 loop: CASSAGLAGVEQFF. The CDR3 DNA reads as TGTGCCAGCTCCGCGGGACTAGCGGGAGTGGAGCAGTTCTTC.

The gene calls are TRBV5-1 and TRBJ1-5; D ambiguous. This CDR3 has 14 amino acids. The V end lost 4 bases, the J end lost 7 bases, and 15 bases lay between the germline ends. CDR1 is SGHRS, CDR2 YFSETQ, per germline. In DNA form, the CDR3 reads TGCGCCAGCAGCCGCGGGGAGGGCGGGCAGCCCCAGCATTTT. It is translated as CASSRGEGGQPQHF.

V usage is TRBV6-6 and J usage is TRBJ1-4; D is ambiguous. Germline V gene sequence: CDR1 MNHNY, CDR2 SVGAGI (reference sequence). Trimming left V 5 bases short and J 3 bases short, with 19 bases between. The CDR3 has 17 amino acids. The CDR3 DNA is TGTGCCAGCAGTCCTTACGGAGGGAGCCGGTCTAATGAAAAACTGTTTTTT. Encoded protein: CASSPYGGSRSNEKLFF.

This sequence joins TRBV11-2 and TRBJ1-2; TRBD1 matches at 7 bases. The germline gives CDR1 SGHAT, CDR2 FQNNGV. The CDR3 has 16 residues. V lost 6 bases to trimming and J lost 4 bases; unmatched junction nucleotides: 14. The CDR3 reads CASRVQRAGGSYGYTF. DNA for the CDR3: TGTGCCAGCAGAGTACAGAGGGCAGGGGGAAGCTATGGCTACACCTTC.

V and J are TRBV7-9 and TRBJ2-1; D perhaps matches TRBD2 (5 bases). V lost 1 base to trimming and J lost 4 bases, with 14 bases between them. This CDR3 comprises 16 residues. The V gene's germline CDR1 is SEHNR and CDR2 FQNEAQ (reference sequence). CDR3 sequence (DNA): TGTGCCAGCAGCTTAGTGCGAAGCGGAGTTTACAATGAGCAGTTCTTC. This translates into CASSLVRSGVYNEQFF.

The chain uses TRBV6-5 and TRBJ2-7; 7 bases align to TRBD1. Germline V gene sequence: CDR1 MNHEY, CDR2 SVGAGI. After removal of 8 bases from V and 5 bases from J, the junction contained 6 bases not matched to a gene. This CDR3 comprises 12 residues. CDR3 sequence (DNA): TGTGCCAGCTCCGGGACAGTACACGAGCAGTACTTC. It codes for CASSGTVHEQYF.

This chain links TRBV3-1 (or the pseudogene TRBV3-2) with TRBJ1-5; TRBD1 agrees at 8 bases. Per germline, CDR1 LGHDT and CDR2 YNNKEL (reference sequence). V dropped 4 bases and J dropped 0; count of bases not matched to a gene: 2. This CDR3 comprises 15 residues. Written as DNA, the CDR3 is TGTGCCAGCAGCCGGACAGGGTATAGCAATCAGCCCCAGCATTTT. Translated, it gives CASSRTGYSNQPQHF.

The chain employs TRBV15 and TRBJ1-6; D not resolved. Germline V lookup: CDR1 LNHNV, CDR2 YYDKDF (reference sequence). This CDR3 contains 15 residues. Trimming left V 5 bases short and J 7 bases short, with 15 bases between. The CDR3 loop is CATSLSQVPNSPLHF. DNA of the CDR3: TGTGCCACCAGCTTATCCCAGGTGCCAAATTCACCCCTCCACTTT.

The chain links TRBV11-2 to TRBJ1-1, with a tentative D call TRBD1 (6 bases). The germline gives CDR1 SGHAT, CDR2 FQNNGV. CDR3 length: 14 amino acids. Between the trimmed V and J ends, which lost 7 bases and 6 bases, there was a span of 18 bases. The CDR3: CASNFGTSGAEAFF. The CDR3 DNA reads as TGTGCCAGCAACTTCGGGACAAGTGGGGCTGAAGCTTTCTTT.

V is TRBV2 and J is TRBJ1-2; D gene unclear. This CDR3 has 14 amino acids. V was cut by 4 bases and J by 4 bases, with 13 bases left in between. Germline CDR1 is SNHLY and CDR2 is FYNNEI. The CDR3: CASSVETVLYGYTF. CDR3 bases: TGTGCCAGCAGTGTGGAGACGGTCCTCTATGGCTACACCTTC.

As DNA, the CDR3 is TGTGCCAGCAGTTTGCAGGGTGGCGCCGGGGAGCTGTTTTTT. It is translated as CASSLQGGAGELFF. The genes are TRBV28 and TRBJ2-2, with a weak D call TRBD1 (5 bases). The CDR3 has 14 amino acids. Per the germline V gene, CDR1 is MDHEN and CDR2 is SYDVKM. V shed 3 bases and J shed 6 bases, with 11 bases lying between them.

The chain recombines TRBV3-1 (or the pseudogene TRBV3-2) with TRBJ1-2; no definite D call. Germline V gene lookup returns CDR1 LGHDT and CDR2 YNNKEL (reference sequence). The CDR3 is 11 amino acids. V lost 5 bases, J lost 2 bases, and 3 bases lay in between. The CDR3 sequence is CASSSNYGYTF. In DNA form, the CDR3 reads TGTGCCAGCAGCTCGAACTATGGCTACACCTTC.

A single count supports this clone. The genes are TRBV20-1 and TRBJ1-1; the D is unclear. Trimming stripped 1 base from V and 6 bases from J, with 6 bases between. Germline V gene lookup returns CDR1 DFQATT and CDR2 SNEGSKA (reference sequence). This CDR3 has 11 residues. The CDR3 reads CSARVPAEAFF. CDR3 nucleotide sequence: TGCAGTGCTAGAGTCCCCGCTGAAGCTTTCTTT.

The chain carries TRBV7-2 and TRBJ2-7; 7 positions match TRBD1. This CDR3 comprises 15 residues. The V gene end was trimmed by 3 bases and the J gene end by 6 bases; junction bases not matched to a gene: 11. The germline gives CDR1 SGHTA, CDR2 FQGNSA. As DNA, the CDR3 is TGTGCCAGCAGCTTTACCGGGACAGCACAGGGCGAGCAGTACTTC. It codes for CASSFTGTAQGEQYF.

This clone has just one count. The gene calls are TRBV5-4 and TRBJ2-3, with 9 bases matching TRBD2. J lost 4 bases, V lost 6 bases, and 12 bases had no gene match. The CDR3 totals 16 residues. Germline V gives CDR1 SGHNT, CDR2 YYREEE (reference sequence). The CDR3 is CASTLRVAGAADTQYF. For the CDR3, the DNA is TGTGCCAGCACCCTGAGGGTAGCGGGAGCGGCAGATACGCAGTATTTT.